This entry lists 26 T cell receptor beta chains sequenced from one sample in a study of T cells after posttransplantation cyclophosphamide. Clones were read by immunoSEQ multiplex PCR, and TCRdb kept only the in-frame ones, dropping some. The table records roughly 9,200 clones, 75% to 90% of them present only once. The sample was memory CD4+ T cells sorted from PBMCs. Receptors were obtained from a woman in her sixties in good health, CMV-negative, and a related stem cell transplant donor.

The rearrangement uses TRBV19 and TRBJ2-7, with TRBD1 matching over 9 bases. Germline V gives CDR1 LNHDA, CDR2 SQIVND (reference sequence). Trimming at V came to 9 bases and at J to 5 bases, leaving 5 bases not matched to a gene. The CDR3 consists of 12 residues. CDR3 DNA: TGTGCCAGCCAGGGACAGGGAAACGAGCAGTACTTC. Its protein is CASQGQGNEQYF.

This chain uses TRBV7-2 with TRBJ2-3; TRBD1 agrees at 9 bases. This CDR3 has 16 residues. Looked up from germline, CDR1 is SGHTA and CDR2 is FQGNSA. Germline trimming cut 6 bases from V and 11 bases from J; bases unmatched to any gene: 18. Written as DNA, the CDR3 is TGTGCCAGCAGTCAATCACCGGGACAGGGTACTATGGGGCAGTATTTT. Translation: CASSQSPGQGTMGQYF.

This clone is a singleton in its sample. At one end the junction does not follow the germline gene, possibly because of a read error. The rearrangement joins TRBV7-9 to TRBJ2-1; D not certain. In germline, CDR1 is SEHNR, CDR2 FQNEAQ (reference sequence). The CDR3 is made up of 14 amino acids. DNA for the CDR3: TGCGCCAGCAGCCAAGAAGCTCTGACAAGTGAGCAGTTCTTC. Encoded protein: CASSQEALTSEQFF.

The V gene is TRBV11-3, the J gene TRBJ2-1; perhaps TRBD1 as D (6 bases). Germline V lookup: CDR1 SGHNT, CDR2 YENEEA. This CDR3 is built from 15 residues. V lost 5 bases, J lost 5 bases, and 16 bases lay in between. The CDR3 sequence is CASSPYRDINNEQFF. In DNA, the CDR3 is TGTGCCAGCAGCCCGTACAGGGACATCAACAATGAGCAGTTCTTC.

V gene TRBV19 combines with J gene TRBJ2-3; D is possibly TRBD2 (6 bases). Germline loops: CDR1 LNHDA, CDR2 SQIVND (reference sequence). The CDR3 contains 16 residues. V was clipped by 7 bases and J by 1 base, with 18 bases between them. CDR3 bases: TGTGCCAGTAAGGAGGGGCCCACGTGGGGCACAGATACGCAGTATTTT. Protein product: CASKEGPTWGTDTQYF. Using reference TRBV19 and TRBJ2-3 for the parts outside the CDR3, the full variable domain is DGGITQSPKYLFRKEGQNVTLSCEQNLNHDAMYWYRQDPGQGLRLIYYSQIVNDFQKGDIAEGYSVSREKKESFPLTVTSAQKNPTAFYLCASKEGPTWGTDTQYFGPGTRLTVL.

The chain combines TRBV5-1 with TRBJ1-1, with TRBD1 as a possible D gene (5 bases). Germline-derived CDR1 and CDR2 are SGHRS and YFSETQ. With 4 bases removed from V and 1 base from J, the gap between germline ends came to 11 bases. CDR3 length equals 14 residues. The DNA for the CDR3 is TGCGCCAGCAGCGTTAGGGGCAGGAACACTGAAGCTTTCTTT. Translated: CASSVRGRNTEAFF.

To note about this clone: The germline gene is not matched at one end of the junction; a read error may be the cause. The same CDR3 arises from other DNA sequences in this sample as well. The genes are TRBV6-5 and TRBJ2-5, with D possibly being TRBD2 (6 bases). Germline V lookup: CDR1 MNHEY, CDR2 SVGAGI. The CDR3 sequence is 13 residues long. The CDR3 loop is CASSYDGRGTQYF. DNA of the CDR3: TGTGCTAGCAGTTACGACGGGCGGGGGACCCAGTACTTC.

The rearrangement joins TRBV27 to TRBJ2-1; TRBD1 is a possible D gene (6 bases). Germline assignment: CDR1 MNHEY and CDR2 SMNVEV (reference sequence). The CDR3 is 15 amino acids. V lost 5 bases, J lost 1 base, and 12 bases lay in between. The CDR3 here is CASSNRVTSYNEQFF. For the CDR3, the DNA is TGTGCCAGCAGTAACAGGGTCACATCCTACAATGAGCAGTTCTTC.

With regard to this clone: Without the conserved terminal phenylalanine or tryptophan, this CDR3 likely stems from a read error. The V gene is TRBV18, the J gene TRBJ1-1; no reliable D call. Germline V lookup: CDR1 KGHSH, CDR2 LQKENI. The CDR3 consists of 13 residues. V gave up 8 bases and J gave up 3 bases, with 13 bases separating them. The CDR3 bases are TGTGCCAGCGTCACCAGTACAGACACTGAAGCTTTCCTT. It is translated as CASVTSTDTEAFL.

The V gene is TRBV10-3, the J gene TRBJ2-2, with no clear D. Germline V gene data show CDR1 as ENHRY and CDR2 as SYGVKD. Between the trimmed V and J ends, which lost 1 base and 0 bases, there was a span of 6 bases. CDR3 length equals 15 residues. CDR3: CAISELAANTGELFF. The CDR3 nucleotides are TGTGCCATCAGTGAGTTGGCGGCGAACACCGGGGAGCTGTTTTTT.

V gene TRBV5-1 combines with J gene TRBJ2-5; no reliable D call. Between the trimmed V and J ends, which lost 2 bases and 4 bases, there was a span of 9 bases. The CDR3 has 13 residues. From germline, CDR1 is SGHRS and CDR2 YFSETQ. The DNA of the CDR3 is TGCGCCAGCAGCTTCGGTCCGGGAGAGACCCAGTACTTC. This codes for CASSFGPGETQYF.

The gene calls are TRBV4-2 and TRBJ2-3; 12 bases agree with TRBD2. J gave up 5 bases and V 4 bases, and 10 bases lay outside the gene matches. There are 17 residues in the CDR3. Germline CDR1 reads LGHNA; CDR2 reads YNFKEQ. Here the CDR3 reads CASSRSASGRAVDTQYF. The DNA for the CDR3 is TGTGCCAGCAGCCGATCTGCTAGCGGGAGGGCCGTAGATACGCAGTATTTT.

The CDR3 DNA reads as TGTGCCAGCAGTTACGTAGGAGGGATCGGGCCCCAGCATTTT. This encodes CASSYVGGIGPQHF. This sequence joins TRBV6-5 and TRBJ1-5; D is unclear. The CDR3 extends over 14 amino acids. V was cut by 2 bases and J by 9 bases, with 14 bases left in between. The V gene's germline CDR1 is MNHEY and CDR2 SVGAGI.

This CDR3 is CAIGGLGDFYNEQFF. CDR3 coding DNA: TGTGCCATCGGGGGGCTGGGGGACTTCTACAATGAGCAGTTCTTC. This chain links TRBV28 with TRBJ2-1; D is perhaps TRBD2 (7 bases). This CDR3 contains 15 residues. V lost 10 bases to trimming and J lost 3 bases, with 19 bases between them. From germline, CDR1 is MDHEN and CDR2 SYDVKM.

The gene calls are TRBV5-4 and TRBJ2-7; maybe TRBD1 (7 bases). CDR1 is SGHNT and CDR2 is YYREEE in the germline V gene (reference sequence). With 4 bases removed from V and 0 bases from J, the gap between germline ends came to 14 bases. CDR3 length: 15 amino acids. This chain's CDR3 is CASSGGTANSYEQYF. CDR3 in DNA: TGTGCCAGCAGCGGCGGGACAGCAAACTCCTACGAGCAGTACTTC.

This chain joins TRBV19 and TRBJ2-5; tentatively, D is TRBD1 (5 bases). The CDR3 is 12 residues long. Trimming cost V 2 bases and J 7 bases, with 8 bases left between them. Per the germline V gene, CDR1 is LNHDA and CDR2 is SQIVND (reference sequence). The CDR3 loop reads CASSIIQGTQYF. CDR3 DNA sequence: TGTGCCAGTAGTATAATTCAGGGGACCCAGTACTTC.

The V call is TRBV7-2, the J call TRBJ2-5; D is ambiguous. Germline CDR1 SGHTA, CDR2 FQGNSA. The CDR3 spans 15 residues. V lost 1 base to trimming and J lost 4 bases, with 13 bases between them. CDR3 region: CASSLVSKIGETQYF. CDR3 DNA sequence: TGTGCCAGCAGCTTAGTTAGTAAGATCGGAGAGACCCAGTACTTC.

The chain is built from TRBV29-1 and TRBJ2-7, with 7 bases aligning to TRBD2. The CDR3 has 12 residues. J was trimmed by 1 base and V by 7 bases; bases with no gene match: 4. Looked up from germline, CDR1 is SQVTM and CDR2 is ANQGSEA. The CDR3 DNA is TGCAGCGCTCAGGGAGGGTCCTACGAGCAGTACTTC. Translation gives CSAQGGSYEQYF.

The chain combines TRBV4-3 with TRBJ2-7, with 13 bases lining up with TRBD2. The germline V gene has CDR1 LGHNA and CDR2 YSLEER. This CDR3 contains 15 residues. The trim removed 2 bases at V and 2 bases at J, leaving 0 bases unmatched. CDR3: CASSQTSGRAYEQYF. The CDR3 bases are TGCGCCAGCAGCCAAACTAGCGGGAGGGCCTACGAGCAGTACTTC.

The CDR3 loop is CASFEGGRETQYF. Here the CDR3 DNA reads TGCGCCAGCTTCGAAGGGGGCCGGGAGACCCAGTACTTC. The chain links TRBV5-1 to TRBJ2-5; 7 nucleotides align to TRBD1. Germline CDR1 reads SGHRS; CDR2 reads YFSETQ. The CDR3 has 13 residues. V shed 7 bases and J 5 bases; nucleotides not matched to a gene: 8.

The chain is built from TRBV12-5 and TRBJ2-3, with D perhaps matching TRBD2 (6 bases). The germline V and J ends were trimmed by 6 bases and 3 bases, with 10 bases remaining between them. Germline V gives CDR1 LGHNT, CDR2 FRNRAP. The CDR3 sequence is 13 residues long. This CDR3 reads CASGHGGTDTQYF. The CDR3 nucleotides are TGTGCTAGTGGCCATGGGGGGACAGATACGCAGTATTTT. Full variable domain (remainder filled in from reference TRBV12-5 and TRBJ2-3): DARVTQTPRHKVTEMGQEVTMRCQPILGHNTVFWYRQTMMQGLELLAYFRNRAPLDDSGMPKDRFSAEMPDATLATLKIQPSEPRDSAVYFCASGHGGTDTQYFGPGTRLTVL.

J is TRBJ2-3 and V is TRBV28; 8 nucleotides align to TRBD2. CDR1 is MDHEN, CDR2 SYDVKM, per germline. V dropped 4 bases and J dropped 7; count of bases not matched to a gene: 10. The CDR3 is 15 amino acids. CDR3 nucleotides: TGTGCCAGCAGTTCCCCCGGGGGGGGCCTATATACGCAGTATTTT. Encoded protein: CASSSPGGGLYTQYF.

This chain uses TRBV10-3 with TRBJ2-7; D is possibly TRBD2 (5 bases). The germline gives CDR1 ENHRY, CDR2 SYGVKD. V lost 0 bases to trimming and J lost 4 bases, with 10 bases between them. CDR3 size: 14 residues. The CDR3 DNA reads TGTGCCATCAGTGAGTCCGGGGAACCTTACGAGCAGTACTTC. As protein: CAISESGEPYEQYF.

The V gene is TRBV7-9, the J gene TRBJ1-2; D possibly corresponds to TRBD1 (6 bases). This CDR3 contains 14 residues. The germline CDR1 and CDR2 sequences are SEHNR and FQNEAQ (reference sequence). Trimming cost V 6 bases and J 0 bases, with 11 bases left between them. The CDR3 coding sequence is TGTGCCAGCAGTGACGACAGGTCTAACTATGGCTACACCTTC. Translating it yields CASSDDRSNYGYTF.

The chain carries TRBV7-9 and TRBJ2-1; 10 bases match TRBD2. The V and J ends lost 4 bases and 7 bases, in that order; junction bases with no gene match: 4. In germline, CDR1 is SEHNR, CDR2 FQNEAQ (reference sequence). The CDR3 length is 14 residues. CDR3 amino acids: CASSYGTSVNEQFF. The DNA for the CDR3 is TGTGCCAGCAGCTACGGGACTAGCGTGAATGAGCAGTTCTTC.

The chain joins TRBV7-9 to TRBJ2-5; 13 positions agree with TRBD2. The CDR3 is 15 residues long. Germline V gene sequence: CDR1 SEHNR, CDR2 FQNEAQ (reference sequence). V was pared by 8 bases and J by 1 base, with 4 bases of the junction left unmatched. Written as DNA, the CDR3 is TGTGCCAGCCCCAGACTAGCGGGAGGCCAAGAGACCCAGTACTTC. It translates to CASPRLAGGQETQYF.